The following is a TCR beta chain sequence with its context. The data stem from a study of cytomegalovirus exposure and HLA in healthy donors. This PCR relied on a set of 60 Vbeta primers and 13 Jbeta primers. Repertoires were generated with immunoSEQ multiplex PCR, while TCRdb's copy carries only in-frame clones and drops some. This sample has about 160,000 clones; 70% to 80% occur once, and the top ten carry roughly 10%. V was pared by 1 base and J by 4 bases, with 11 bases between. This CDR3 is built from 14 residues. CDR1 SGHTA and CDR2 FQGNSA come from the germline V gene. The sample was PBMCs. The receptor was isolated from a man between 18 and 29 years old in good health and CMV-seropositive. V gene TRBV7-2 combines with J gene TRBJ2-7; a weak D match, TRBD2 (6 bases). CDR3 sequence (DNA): TGTGCCAGCAGCTTAGGCCGGGGGTTTTACGAGCAGTACTTC. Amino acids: CASSLGRGFYEQYF. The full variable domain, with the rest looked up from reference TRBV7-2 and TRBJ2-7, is GAGVSQSPSNKVTEKGKDVELRCDPISGHTALYWYRQSLGQGLEFLIYFQGNSAPDKSGLPSDRFSAERTGGSVSTLTIQRTQQEDSAVYLCASSLGRGFYEQYFGPGTRLTVT.